The 22 T cell receptor beta chains given below trace back to one sample, sequenced in a study of PD-L1 blockade in urothelial cancer (dated by TCRdb to 2016 to 2017). The method was the immunoSEQ multiplex PCR assay. The table comes from immuneACCESS by way of TCRdb, which keeps in-frame sequences with V and J called. Part of the clones is missing from these tables; in studies checked, under half for an unresolved V gene and the rest for unknown reasons. This sample gives approximately 110,000 clones in total; about 91% of them show up just once. The ten largest clones capture 3% to 4% of the sample. Per the publication, the time point label means: peripheral blood 6 weeks after treatment start. Sequenced here: PBMCs, sampled around atezolizumab (anti-PD-L1) treatment. These receptors were obtained from a man aged 55 to 69 with urothelial cancer.

This clone was recorded only once. The rearrangement joins TRBV4-3 to TRBJ1-1, with D unclear. The germline V gene encodes CDR1 LGHNA and CDR2 YSLEER. This CDR3 region has 14 residues. V gave up 0 bases and J gave up 4 bases, with 9 bases separating them. CDR3 region: CASSQELRGTEAFF. For the CDR3, the DNA is TGCGCCAGCAGCCAAGAATTGCGTGGCACTGAAGCTTTCTTT.

This clone was observed a single time. The chain links TRBV6-5 to TRBJ1-2; the match to TRBD1 covers 8 bases. Germline-derived CDR1 and CDR2 are MNHEY and SVGAGI. The CDR3 covers 15 residues. V gave up 6 bases and J gave up 4 bases; unmatched junction bases: 10. In DNA, the CDR3 is TGTGCCAGCAGCCTCGGGACAGGAACTCTCTATGGCTACACCTTC. Amino acid sequence: CASSLGTGTLYGYTF.

The rearrangement joins TRBV11-1 to TRBJ1-2, with 7 bases lining up with TRBD1. This CDR3 has 13 amino acids. J gave up 3 bases and V 5 bases, and 3 bases lay outside the gene matches. Germline CDR1 SGHAT, CDR2 FQDESV (reference sequence). CDR3 amino acids: CASSLDRDYGYTF. The CDR3 region has the DNA TGTGCCAGCAGCCTCGACAGGGACTATGGCTACACCTTC.

The chain has TRBV7-2 and TRBJ2-1; TRBD2 matches at 7 bases. The J segment lost 4 bases and the V segment lost 4 bases, leaving 13 bases of the junction unmatched. Germline CDR1 and CDR2: SGHTA and FQGNSA. The CDR3 runs 17 residues. The CDR3 coding sequence is TGTGCCAGCAGCTCCCCCCCAGGGCGGGGGAAATACAATGAGCAGTTCTTC. Translation gives CASSSPPGRGKYNEQFF.

The chain carries TRBV5-4 and TRBJ2-5, with 9 bases that match TRBD1. CDR1 SGHNT and CDR2 YYREEE come from the germline V gene (reference sequence). J lost 3 bases, V lost 4 bases, and 7 bases had no gene match. This CDR3 has 15 amino acids. CDR3 amino acids: CASSLPGQGKETQYF. CDR3 bases: TGTGCCAGCAGCCTGCCGGGACAGGGAAAAGAGACCCAGTACTTC.

The chain uses TRBV7-2 and TRBJ2-1; TRBD2 matches 9 bases. Germline loops: CDR1 SGHTA, CDR2 FQGNSA. The CDR3 spans 17 residues. With V trimmed by 2 bases and J by 3 bases, 8 bases remained unmatched. The chain's CDR3 is CASSLWIRRGGYNEQFF. The CDR3 DNA sequence: TGTGCCAGCAGCTTATGGATCCGGCGGGGGGGCTACAATGAGCAGTTCTTC.

This chain uses TRBV7-2 with TRBJ2-1; 7 bases match TRBD2. Germline CDR1 is SGHTA and CDR2 is FQGNSA. V trimming: 4 bases; J trimming: 2 bases; junction bases outside the gene matches: 8. This CDR3 contains 16 residues. DNA of the CDR3: TGTGCCAGCAGCTCCCAGGTCGGGGGGACCTACAATGAGCAGTTCTTC. Translating it yields CASSSQVGGTYNEQFF.

The chain couples TRBV10-3 to TRBJ2-1; 9 bases agree with TRBD1. Germline CDR1 is ENHRY and CDR2 is SYGVKD. V was pared by 1 base and J by 6 bases, with 7 bases of the junction left unmatched. CDR3 size: 16 residues. Written as DNA, the CDR3 is TGTGCCATCAGTGAGTGGAGGGGGACAGGGATCAATGAGCAGTTCTTC. The encoded protein is CAISEWRGTGINEQFF.

The V and J genes are TRBV7-8 and TRBJ2-5; TRBD2 matches 10 bases. Germline V CDR1 and CDR2: SGHVS, FQNEAQ. This CDR3 region has 19 residues. Unmatched junction bases numbered 17, after V lost 2 bases and J lost 5 bases. In nucleotides, the CDR3 is TGTGCCAGCAGCTTACTCTCATTGGCGGGCTTACTAGCGGGGGAGACCCAGTACTTC. This translates into CASSLLSLAGLLAGETQYF.

The V and J genes are TRBV15 and TRBJ2-7; TRBD2 is a possible D gene (6 bases). This CDR3 comprises 15 residues. Germline CDR1 and CDR2: LNHNV and YYDKDF (reference sequence). The V gene lost 3 bases and the J gene lost 2 bases, with 14 bases spanning the gap. The CDR3 here is CATSSGTPWAYEQYF. Here the CDR3 DNA reads TGTGCCACCAGCAGTGGGACTCCTTGGGCCTACGAGCAGTACTTC.

This rearrangement joins TRBV5-6 to TRBJ1-5; D gene uncertain. Germline V lookup: CDR1 SGHDT, CDR2 YYEEEE. The CDR3 is 14 residues long. V was shortened by 3 bases and J by 5 bases, with 12 bases between the two germline ends. The CDR3 loop reads CASSWRGGHQPQHF. For the CDR3, the DNA is TGTGCCAGCAGCTGGCGGGGTGGCCATCAGCCCCAGCATTTT.

The chain couples TRBV7-6 to TRBJ2-2, with D possibly matching TRBD2 (5 bases). This CDR3 region has 14 residues. CDR1 SGHVS and CDR2 FNYEAQ come from the germline V gene. V dropped 5 bases and J dropped 2 bases, with 9 bases sitting between them. In nucleotides, the CDR3 is TGTGCCAGCAGCCCCCGACTAAACACCGGGGAGCTGTTTTTT. Translating gives CASSPRLNTGELFF.

J is TRBJ2-7 and V is TRBV21-1; no DNA check was done on the table's D call, TRBD1. TRBV21-1 is given as a pseudogene. This CDR3 is built from 12 residues. Written as DNA, the CDR3 is TGTGCCAGCCGGGACAGGGACGGTGAGCAGTACTTC. Translating it yields CASRDRDGEQYF.

This chain links TRBV15 with TRBJ1-1; 8 bases are shared with TRBD1. Germline V CDR1 and CDR2: LNHNV, YYDKDF (reference sequence). The CDR3 is made up of 14 amino acids. V shed 5 bases, J shed 4 bases, and the junction held 6 bases outside the gene matches. The CDR3 sequence is CATSSPDRATEAFF. DNA of the CDR3: TGTGCCACCAGCTCCCCGGACAGGGCCACTGAAGCTTTCTTT.

The V gene is TRBV7-2, the J gene TRBJ2-5, with D maybe TRBD2 (6 bases). CDR3 length: 15 amino acids. Looked up from germline, CDR1 is SGHTA and CDR2 is FQGNSA. Trimming removed 0 bases from V and 1 base from J, with 9 bases in between. CDR3 sequence: CASSLASGSQETQYF. In DNA, the CDR3 is TGTGCCAGCAGCTTAGCTAGCGGTTCCCAAGAGACCCAGTACTTC.

The V and J genes are TRBV29-1 and TRBJ2-3; TRBD2 aligns across 7 bases. CDR1 is SQVTM and CDR2 is ANQGSEA in the germline V gene. The trim removed 3 bases at V and 0 bases at J, leaving 0 bases unmatched. This CDR3 spans 13 amino acids. The CDR3 DNA reads TGCAGCGTTGATAGCGGGAGCACAGATACGCAGTATTTT. Protein: CSVDSGSTDTQYF.

This chain links TRBV28 with TRBJ2-5; tentatively, D is TRBD1 (6 bases). Germline CDR1 and CDR2: MDHEN and SYDVKM. V was clipped by 6 bases and J by 5 bases, with 16 bases between them. This CDR3 has 14 residues. The CDR3, as DNA: TGTGCCAGCAGGGGGGCCGGGGTAGGGGAGACCCAGTACTTC. Translated: CASRGAGVGETQYF.

V usage is TRBV7-2 and J usage is TRBJ2-1; D is possibly TRBD1 (6 bases). V dropped 1 base and J dropped 6 bases, with 7 bases sitting between them. Germline V gene sequence: CDR1 SGHTA, CDR2 FQGNSA. The CDR3 consists of 13 residues. CDR3 in amino acids: CASSLGTVNEQFF. Written as DNA, the CDR3 is TGTGCCAGCAGCTTAGGGACAGTCAATGAGCAGTTCTTC.

Notes on this clone: One end of the junction varies from germline; a read error may be responsible. The sample contains more than one DNA sequence encoding this CDR3. The chain carries TRBV30 and TRBJ2-7; tentatively, D is TRBD2 (5 bases). The CDR3 runs to 11 residues. The V gene's germline CDR1 is GTSNPN and CDR2 SVGIG (reference sequence). This CDR3 is CAWSEVAEQYF. The CDR3 DNA follows: TGCGCCTGGTCCGAGGTAGCGGAGCAGTACTTC.

This chain connects TRBV7-8 to TRBJ2-7, with a tentative D call TRBD1 (5 bases). The CDR3 totals 13 residues. V lost 5 bases to trimming and J lost 2 bases, with 10 bases between them. The germline CDR1 and CDR2 sequences are SGHVS and FQNEAQ. This CDR3 is CASSRGLTYEQYF. DNA of the CDR3: TGTGCCAGCAGCAGGGGCCTCACCTACGAGCAGTACTTC.

The V and J genes are TRBV30 and TRBJ2-3; D is possibly TRBD2 (5 bases). Germline V gene sequence: CDR1 GTSNPN, CDR2 SVGIG (reference sequence). Trimming left V 0 bases short and J 4 bases short, with 8 bases between. This CDR3 contains 13 residues. The CDR3 region has the DNA TGTGCCTGGAGTGTACTAGGTCCAGATACGCAGTATTTT. The encoded protein is CAWSVLGPDTQYF.

The V and J genes are TRBV15 and TRBJ2-7; TRBD1 is a possible D gene (6 bases). Between the trimmed V and J ends, which lost 5 bases and 6 bases, there was a span of 17 bases. The CDR3 is 14 residues long. CDR1 is LNHNV and CDR2 is YYDKDF in the germline V gene (reference sequence). The CDR3: CATSGTGISREQYF. CDR3 DNA sequence: TGTGCCACCAGCGGTACAGGGATATCGCGCGAGCAGTACTTC.